This T cell receptor beta chain appears in the sequencing data of a study of OX40 agonist ivuxolimab in advanced cancers. The overall study: Subjects had a mean age of 60 years, with a range of 23 to 79; less than 90% were male.

Overall study results and limits: Researchers did not determine the expanded peripheral T cells' antigen specificity. Both CD4+ and CD8+ T cell populations in blood had undergone clonal expansion by week 6 at 0.1 to 3.0 mg/kg. There were, on average, more expanded clones in CD8+ T cells than in CD4+.

Using immunoSEQ multiplex PCR, the repertoire was profiled, and TCRdb retains in-frame clones only, with some absent. Of about 94,000 clones listed, roughly 91% are singletons. Worth noting for this clone: Its antigen is currently unknown.

CDR3 length: 14 residues. The germline CDR1 and CDR2 sequences are SEHNR and FQNEAQ (reference sequence). V gave up 4 bases and J gave up 7 bases, with 16 bases separating them. This chain uses TRBV7-9 with TRBJ1-2; D not resolved. The source was CD4+ or CD8+ T cells sorted from blood, collected in a trial of the OX40 agonist ivuxolimab. The sequence came from an adult with an advanced solid tumor such as melanoma, head and neck, liver or kidney cancer. CDR3 sequence reads: CASSSPTPAGGYTF. CDR3 in DNA: TGTGCCAGCAGCTCCCCCACACCCGCGGGTGGCTACACCTTC.